This TCR beta chain was retrieved from a study of beta chain features in type 1 diabetes. This clone turned up a few times. The antigen remains unidentified. Study-wide points: The question of HLA type influencing TCRB rearrangement was one that remained unresolved here. More deletions and fewer insertions at VDJ junctions were seen in type 1 diabetes patients. Type 1 diabetes patients had moderately but significantly shorter TCRB CDR3s in all four CD4+ subsets.

V was trimmed by 3 bases and J by 4 bases, leaving 19 bases between them. The germline V gene encodes CDR1 MDHEN and CDR2 SYDVKM. CDR3 length equals 17 residues. Reverse transcribing all isolated RNA meant expressed TCRB transcripts were sequenced. Profiling relied on immunoSEQ multiplex PCR, and the TCRdb table lists in-frame clones only, not all of them. The table records about 340,000 clones, about 13% of them present only once. The chain recombines TRBV28 with TRBJ2-1, with D possibly matching TRBD2 (6 bases). The receptor comes from a woman aged 18 to 35 with type 1 diabetes. The sequenced sample consisted of naive CD4+ T cells from blood. The CDR3 DNA reads TGTGCCAGCAGTTTCCCATTACTAGCACGGGTTTACAATGAGCAGTTCTTC. It is translated as CASSFPLLARVYNEQFF.